This TCR beta chain was captured in a study of spatial heterogeneity in lung cancer. This clonotype was recorded many times. Time point reported: sample taken at primary tumor resection. The donor group consisted of roughly 76 patients who had untreated, early-stage non-small cell lung cancer. The study sequenced unsorted whole RNA from tumor, nontumor lung or frozen PBMC. The study tagged each TCR cDNA molecule with a unique molecular identifier. TCRdb itself ran the 5' RACE reads through MiXCR, one entry per CDR3 protein. The sample has 40,000 or so distinct CDR3 sequences, around 3.1% seen once; the top ten hold roughly 34%. Looked up from germline, CDR1 is LGHDT and CDR2 is YNNKEL (reference sequence). V was shortened by 2 bases and J by 3 bases, with 10 bases between the two germline ends. The CDR3 contains 14 residues.

The sequencing used normal lung tissue next to the tumor, collected at surgery. The chain joins TRBV3-1 to TRBJ1-1, with D perhaps matching TRBD1 (5 bases). The sequence derives from a male donor with early-stage non-small cell lung cancer. The CDR3 protein is CASSQMSGDTEAFF. In DNA, the CDR3 is TGTGCCAGCAGCCAAATGTCGGGGGACACTGAAGCTTTCTTT.